The entry below gives a single T cell receptor beta chain sequence along with its context. This clone was seen a few times. Its antigen remains undetermined. Per-base quality was not reported, and no clone a single base away is much larger than it. CD8 naive samples were CD45RO-negative cells positively selected for CCR7, giving a CD45RA+CCR7+ population that excluded TemRA cells. The donors were healthy, HIV-negative adults with no recently reported acute infections or vaccinations. All donors were Caucasian adults living in Nashville, Tennessee, USA. After blood collection by leukapheresis, PBMCs were isolated using Ficoll-Histopaque density gradient centrifugation and then cryopreserved in the vapor phase of liquid nitrogen. Analytical flow cytometry was used to check the purity and quantity of every magnetically sorted T cell population. Genomic DNA was isolated from each sorted fraction and quantified by UV absorbance on a Nanodrop 2000c.

Based on the germline V gene, the CDR1 and CDR2 sequences are MNHEY and SVGAGI. V sheds 2 bases and J sheds 8 bases, leaving 13 bases between their ends. The CDR3 runs 14 residues from the cysteine to the phenylalanine. Only the CDR3 DNA is retained, 42 bases long and in frame from the first base. The record originates from a study of shared clonotypes between healthy human individuals (dated by TCRdb to about 2020). Looking at the study overall: Three men and a couple of women, aged 18 to 49 years, made up the cohort. To increase sequencing depth and limit assay-specific biases, TCR repertoire library preparation and sequencing were carried out by different laboratories using diverse techniques. Blood TCR repertoires of roughly 5 healthy adults were deeply sequenced to estimate repertoire size and the extent of clonotype sharing between individuals. For each donor, CD4 naive and CD4 memory were each run on three plates, CD8 naive on two plates, and CD8 memory on one plate. Per donor, leukapheresis produced somewhere between about 0.94 and 10 billion PBMCs.

Findings and caveats that apply to the study as a whole: Incomplete sequencing was indicated by rarefaction of sorted-subset datasets, despite the large sequencing depth. Around 5.4% of naive CD4, 3.5% of naive CD8, approximately 2% of memory CD4, and approximately 0.4% of memory CD8 clonotypes were shared across four donors. Compared with non-shared clonotypes, clonotypes shared by all four sorted-subset donors had higher generation probabilities. Naive subsets generally had larger estimated clonotype richness than memory subsets did. The genetic and exposure-history diversity represented was limited by the small number of donors. Pairwise subsampling led to the expectation that sequencing depth would affect the degree of clonotype sharing among donors. Sampling was restricted to blood, and TCR repertoires in tissues likely differ from the TCR repertoires found in blood.

Using the deep immunoSEQ assay, multiplex PCR amplified TCR CDR3 regions from genomic DNA. For each cell subset, the extracted genomic DNA was distributed evenly across all wells of several immunoSEQ 96-well plates, and each plate served as one replicate. For sorted subsets, roughly 190 ng of genomic DNA, equivalent to 30,000 or so T cell genomes, went into each replicate PCR. Purified libraries were measured with a Qubit 3.0 fluorometer, size-checked on a Bioanalyzer 2100, and measured again with the KAPA Library Quantification kit. Every immunoSEQ 96-well plate was sequenced on a dedicated single-read 150-cycle Illumina NextSeq 550 flow cell. The authors processed their data as follows. Because the immunoSEQ output held only junctional sequences and lacked quality scores, the filtering could not match the filtering applied to full-length reads. Sequences were annotated with PyIR, a Python wrapper for IgBLAST v1.9, using IMGT germline references to assign V/J genes and CDR3. Reads with weak V/J assignments (E-value above 1e-6), missing CDR3, stop codons, out-of-frame junctions, or ambiguous translated residues were removed. A V3J clonotype was defined by an identical inferred V gene, J gene, and CDR3 amino acid sequence. Percentage overlap between repertoires was computed as shared unique clonotypes divided by the size of the smaller repertoire. Three approaches were used to assess repertoire richness: RTK rarefaction, the Chao1 estimator, and Recon v2.1 estimates of unobserved clonotypes. For all TCRbeta clonotypes obtained by the gDNA method from a few donors, generation probabilities were computed with OLGA. The immuneACCESS repertoire file appears here via TCRdb, limited to in-frame rearrangements. These files lack a portion of the clones; in checked studies, under half of the deficit traces to unresolved V genes, and the cause of the others is not known. That table is the source of V, J and clone size, and D and trimming were worked out from the DNA. The sample table lists about 2 million clones, less than 95% of them with a count of one. Of the sample, around 1.1% falls within the top ten clones.

The chain joins TRBV6-5 to TRBJ2-1; TRBD2 is a weak D gene call, 7 bases matching. The source material was naive CD8+ T cells sorted from blood. The cell subset or site label here, explained by the study, means: CD45RA+CCR7+. The clonotype was recovered from a man younger than 30 in good health. The CDR3 has the sequence CASSYGRGGDEQFF. The DNA sequence reads TGTGCCAGCAGTTACGGAAGGGGGGGCGATGAGCAGTTCTTC.